This T cell receptor (beta chain) came from a study of shared clonotypes between healthy human individuals. The CDR3 contains 15 residues. Trimming took 2 bases from V and 7 from J, leaving 18 bases between them. Per germline, CDR1 SGHTA and CDR2 FQGNSA. Profiling relied on immunoSEQ multiplex PCR, and the TCRdb table lists in-frame clones only, not all of them. The sample records millions of clones, 90% to 95% being singletons. Study conclusions and caveats: The represented genetic and exposure-history diversity was limited by the small number of donors. Naive subsets, compared against memory subsets, generally had larger estimated richness values.

Of note for this clone: Its antigen is not identified.

The material sequenced was naive CD4+ T cells sorted from blood. Subset here: CD45RA+ positively selected. V and J are TRBV7-2 and TRBJ2-7; D is unresolved. This sequence originates from a man aged 18 to 29 in good health. The CDR3 region has the DNA TGTGCCAGCAGCTTACAGTTTGACCCGGTAAGGGAGCAGTACTTC. This gives the protein CASSLQFDPVREQYF.